A few counts support the clone carrying this T cell receptor beta chain. Its target is not known. This entry comes from a study of regulatory T cells in long-lasting Graves disease. As for the study in general: Persistent Graves' disease meant over 5 years of antithyroid drugs with positive TSH receptor antibodies. Regarding the study as a whole: Accuracy may have suffered from the small sample size. Persistent disease exhibited a predilection for TRBV28, TRBJ1-2 and TRBJ2-5.

Library construction for TCR beta used iRepertoire HTBI primers and Arm-PCR of CDR3 regions. Each CDR3 protein is one row after TCRdb ran MiXCR on the multiplex PCR reads. The table shows about 470,000 distinct CDR3 sequences, with 20% to 25% occurring only once. Germline V lookup: CDR1 DFQATT, CDR2 SNEGSKA (reference sequence). CDR3 length: 16 residues. V gave up 0 bases and J gave up 4 bases, with 13 bases separating them. Time point of the sample: persistent/refractory GD, antithyroid drugs over 5 years with positive TRAb. Preparation of the TCR library used RNA extracted from PBMCs. The collection involved drawing 8.5 to 9 milliliters of peripheral blood into EDTA tubes.

This specimen was peripheral blood mononuclear cells (PBMCs), taken when the disease was refractory, from a patient treated with antithyroid drugs. The TCR sequence derives from a female donor with Graves disease. The gene calls are TRBV20-1 and TRBJ1-6; D might be TRBD1 (6 bases). CDR3 loop: CSARDRSGQYNSPLHF. The CDR3 DNA follows: TGCAGTGCTAGAGATAGGTCGGGACAATATAATTCACCCCTCCACTTT.